The 19 T cell receptor beta chains below come from one sample, sequenced in a study of blood T cell repertoires in COVID-19. Only in-frame clones appear in the TCRdb table, and some are missing; sequencing was by immunoSEQ multiplex PCR. The profile shows fewer than 80,000 clones, about 88% of them singletons. Sequencing was performed on peripheral blood. These receptors were collected from a human donor in a cohort sampled during active COVID-19.

The chain joins TRBV28 to TRBJ1-1; no reliable D call. The CDR3 covers 10 residues. Germline CDR1 MDHEN, CDR2 SYDVKM. V was shortened by 11 bases and J by 0 bases, with 4 bases between the two germline ends. In DNA, the CDR3 is TGTGCCTCCATGAACACTGAAGCTTTCTTT. Protein: CASMNTEAFF.

V and J are TRBV7-2 and TRBJ1-4; a weak D match, TRBD1 (6 bases). V lost 0 bases and J lost 11, with 16 bases in between. CDR3 size: 15 residues. Germline values: CDR1 SGHTA, CDR2 FQGNSA. DNA of the CDR3: TGTGCCAGCAGCTTAGCGCAGGGGCTGAGTGGGAAACTGTTTTTT. Protein: CASSLAQGLSGKLFF.

J is TRBJ1-1 and V is TRBV28, with a tentative D call TRBD1 (5 bases). Trimming shortened V by 1 base and J by 3 bases, and 15 bases separated the two germline ends. The CDR3 sequence is 16 residues long. Germline loops: CDR1 MDHEN, CDR2 SYDVKM. The CDR3 DNA follows: TGTGCCAGCAGTTTATTCTATAGGGGCAGCTACACTGAAGCTTTCTTT. Residues: CASSLFYRGSYTEAFF. The whole variable domain, remainder taken from reference TRBV28 and TRBJ1-1, is DVKVTQSSRYLVKRTGEKVFLECVQDMDHENMFWYRQDPGLGLRLIYFSYDVKMKEKGDIPEGYSVSREKKERFSLILESASTNQTSMYLCASSLFYRGSYTEAFFGQGTRLTVV.

This rearrangement joins TRBV20-1 to TRBJ1-4, with D unresolved. The length of the CDR3 is 11 residues. Trimming removed 5 bases from V and 7 bases from J, with 8 bases in between. Per germline, CDR1 DFQATT and CDR2 SNEGSKA (reference sequence). In DNA, the CDR3 is TGCAGTGCTTTTCCTTCTGAAAAACTGTTTTTT. It is translated as CSAFPSEKLFF.

The V call is TRBV2, the J call TRBJ2-1; 8 nucleotides line up with TRBD2. This CDR3 has 17 residues. Germline assignment: CDR1 SNHLY and CDR2 FYNNEI. Trimming cost V 5 bases and J 7 bases; bases outside gene matches: 16. CDR3 coding DNA: TGTGCCAGCAGTACCTTCGGGGGGGCCTCTCCCCTTAATGAGCAGTTCTTC. Protein product: CASSTFGGASPLNEQFF.

This rearrangement joins TRBV5-1 to TRBJ1-2; a possible D gene is TRBD1 (6 bases). The germline V gene encodes CDR1 SGHRS and CDR2 YFSETQ. The CDR3 has 16 residues. V lost 0 bases and J lost 2, with 14 bases in between. CDR3 protein: CASSLDPGTGNYGYTF. The CDR3 nucleotides are TGCGCCAGCAGCTTGGACCCGGGAACAGGGAACTATGGCTACACCTTC.

This chain uses TRBV18 with TRBJ1-1, with D maybe TRBD1 (6 bases). Trimming took 6 bases from V and 0 from J, leaving 14 bases between them. Germline V lookup: CDR1 KGHSH, CDR2 LQKENI. This CDR3 is built from 15 residues. CDR3 in amino acids: CASSSRDNMNTEAFF. CDR3 nucleotides: TGTGCCAGCTCCAGTCGGGACAACATGAACACTGAAGCTTTCTTT.

The gene calls are TRBV7-2 and TRBJ2-2; TRBD2 might be the D (6 bases). Germline V gives CDR1 SGHTA, CDR2 FQGNSA. The germline V and J ends were trimmed by 5 bases and 1 base, with 14 bases remaining between them. The CDR3 is 16 residues long. The chain's CDR3 is CASSSRGTQNTGELFF. As DNA, the CDR3 is TGTGCCAGCAGCAGTCGCGGGACTCAGAACACCGGGGAGCTGTTTTTT.

The chain has TRBV19 and TRBJ2-7; the D is unclear. This CDR3 contains 10 residues. The germline V gene encodes CDR1 LNHDA and CDR2 SQIVND (reference sequence). Trimming took off 7 bases at V and 3 bases at J, with 4 bases between the two ends. The CDR3 sequence: CASILYEQYF. The CDR3 DNA reads TGTGCCAGTATCCTCTACGAGCAGTACTTC.

CDR3 amino acids: CASSPSGRGPEVAFF. CDR3 DNA sequence: TGTGCCAGCTCACCATCGGGTCGAGGGCCAGAGGTGGCTTTCTTT. The chain has TRBV18 and TRBJ1-1, with D unclear. Trimming stripped 2 bases from V and 11 bases from J, with 21 bases between. The CDR3 is made up of 15 amino acids. The V gene's germline CDR1 is KGHSH and CDR2 LQKENI.

The rearrangement joins TRBV9 to TRBJ2-2; a weak D match, TRBD2 (5 bases). V was shortened by 0 bases and J by 0 bases, with 9 bases between the two germline ends. Per the germline V gene, CDR1 is SGDLS and CDR2 is YYNGEE. The CDR3 has 16 amino acids. The CDR3 region is CASSVGRATNTGELFF. In nucleotides, the CDR3 is TGTGCCAGCAGCGTAGGGCGGGCTACGAACACCGGGGAGCTGTTTTTT.

The chain uses TRBV5-5 and TRBJ2-7; 8 nucleotides align to TRBD1. Trimming cost V 2 bases and J 3 bases; bases outside gene matches: 4. The V gene's germline CDR1 is SGHKS and CDR2 YYEKEE (reference sequence). The CDR3 covers 14 residues. The CDR3 loop is CASSFGDRNYEQYF. DNA for the CDR3: TGTGCCAGCAGCTTCGGGGACAGGAACTACGAGCAGTACTTC.

This CDR3 reads CASSEAHLAGSDTQYF. The CDR3 DNA sequence: TGTGCCAGCAGTGAAGCGCACCTAGCGGGGTCAGATACGCAGTATTTT. The rearrangement joins TRBV6-1 to TRBJ2-3, with 9 bases matching TRBD2. The CDR3 has 16 residues. V lost 0 bases to trimming and J lost 4 bases; unmatched junction nucleotides: 5. The germline V gene has CDR1 MNHNS and CDR2 SASEGT.

The chain combines TRBV9 with TRBJ1-2; perhaps TRBD1 as D (5 bases). CDR3 length: 14 residues. Trimming stripped 6 bases from V and 4 bases from J, with 16 bases between. CDR1 and CDR2 (germline): SGDLS, YYNGEE. DNA for the CDR3: TGTGCCAGCACCCTGGGGGGGAACACCTATGGCTACACCTTC. It codes for CASTLGGNTYGYTF.

The rearrangement links TRBV10-3 to TRBJ1-1; 7 nucleotides agree with TRBD1. V gave up 6 bases and J gave up 2 bases; unmatched junction bases: 9. The germline V gene has CDR1 ENHRY and CDR2 SYGVKD. CDR3 size: 15 residues. The CDR3 is CAISVDGTENTEAFF. For the CDR3, the DNA is TGTGCCATCAGCGTAGACGGGACAGAAAACACTGAAGCTTTCTTT.

This chain joins TRBV5-1 and TRBJ1-2; maybe TRBD1 (6 bases). V was shortened by 0 bases and J by 3 bases, with 6 bases between the two germline ends. Germline values: CDR1 SGHRS, CDR2 YFSETQ. The CDR3 is made up of 13 amino acids. The DNA for the CDR3 is TGCGCCAGCAGCTTGGCAGGGGACTATGGCTACACCTTC. Protein sequence: CASSLAGDYGYTF.

The gene calls are TRBV5-1 and TRBJ2-1; the match to TRBD1 covers 9 bases. CDR3 size: 15 residues. Losses at the gene ends were 3 bases for V and 4 bases for J; bases not matched to a gene: 5. The germline V gene encodes CDR1 SGHRS and CDR2 YFSETQ. This CDR3 is CASSWWDRDYNEQFF. The CDR3 nucleotides are TGCGCCAGCAGCTGGTGGGACAGGGATTACAATGAGCAGTTCTTC.

This clone is a singleton in its sample. The V and J genes are TRBV19 and TRBJ1-3; TRBD1 matches 7 bases. Trimming removed 8 bases from V and 0 bases from J; junction bases left unmatched: 4. The CDR3 is 14 amino acids. Per the germline V gene, CDR1 is LNHDA and CDR2 is SQIVND (reference sequence). The CDR3 DNA is TGTGCCAGTCTACGACAGGGCTCTGGAAACACCATATATTTT. As protein: CASLRQGSGNTIYF. Full variable domain (remainder filled in from reference TRBV19 and TRBJ1-3): DGGITQSPKYLFRKEGQNVTLSCEQNLNHDAMYWYRQDPGQGLRLIYYSQIVNDFQKGDIAEGYSVSREKKESFPLTVTSAQKNPTAFYLCASLRQGSGNTIYFGEGSWLTVV.

This rearrangement joins TRBV13 to TRBJ1-6; D might be TRBD1 (6 bases). The V end lost 1 base, the J end lost 7 bases, and 11 bases lay between the germline ends. The V gene's germline CDR1 is PRHDT and CDR2 FYEKMQ (reference sequence). The CDR3 contains 15 residues. CDR3 protein: CASSLDQGSNSPLHF. The CDR3 coding sequence is TGTGCCAGCAGCTTAGACCAGGGGTCAAATTCACCCCTCCACTTT.